This TCR beta chain originates from a study of cytomegalovirus exposure and HLA in healthy donors. Study conclusions and caveats: According to a later analysis, TCR clusters from the first cohort tended to co-occur in the 100 to 150 validation repertoires. Reported performance of the classifier showed diagnosis of cytomegalovirus status with high specificity and sensitivity. According to the study, roughly 160 TCR beta chains were cytomegalovirus-associated. Whilst most TCR sequences proved rare, a subset of public TCRs occurred across many donors.

Germline loops: CDR1 SGHRS, CDR2 YFSETQ. Trimming cost V 2 bases and J 0 bases, with 9 bases left between them. The CDR3 extends over 15 amino acids. On this clone itself: What it binds is unknown.

The table came from immunoSEQ multiplex PCR; TCRdb's copy has only in-frame clones and leaves some out. The sample includes some 170,000 clones, roughly 86% of them seen just once. The receptor comes from a man aged 30 to 39 in good health and CMV-seropositive. V usage is TRBV5-1 and J usage is TRBJ2-1; D call uncertain. The sequenced sample was PBMCs. The CDR3 DNA sequence: TGCGCCAGCAGCTTACCGACAAGCTCCTACAATGAGCAGTTCTTC. Translated: CASSLPTSSYNEQFF.